Each of the 32 T cell receptor beta chains below was sequenced from the same sample in a study of T cell repertoires in cytomegalovirus infection. TCRdb reprocessed the reads via MiXCR and lists one record per CDR3 protein. The sample has roughly 160,000 distinct CDR3 sequences, 20% to 25% seen once. Antigens for these TCRs are unknown. The sequences come from CD8+ T cells from cultured PBMCs, collected from culture after CMV antigen stimulation. These receptors came from a human donor in good health (CMV status not recorded). Some clones in this sample may be carry-over from other donors' samples.

This clonotype came up a few times. The chain combines TRBV4-2 with TRBJ1-1; no firm D call. The CDR3 is 12 residues long. Trimming removed 0 bases at V and 4 bases at J, with 3 bases between. From germline, CDR1 is LGHNA and CDR2 YNFKEQ. CDR3 residues: CASSQDSTEAFF. The CDR3 coding sequence is TGTGCCAGCAGCCAAGATAGCACTGAAGCTTTCTTT.

CDR3 sequence (DNA): TGTGCCAGTCGGGGGACCTCCTACGAGCAGTACTTC. Translation: CASRGTSYEQYF. The chain joins TRBV7-9 to TRBJ2-7, with a weak D call TRBD2 (6 bases). The CDR3 has 12 residues. Germline V gives CDR1 SEHNR, CDR2 FQNEAQ (reference sequence). V shed 9 bases and J shed 0 bases, with 9 bases lying between them.

This chain connects TRBV12-3 or TRBV12-4 to TRBJ2-2, with 12 positions matching TRBD2. V shed 2 bases and J 5 bases; nucleotides not matched to a gene: 3. The CDR3 sequence is 16 residues long. CDR3 in DNA: TGTGCCAGCAGTTTAAGGCTAGCGGGGGGGACCGGGGAGCTGTTTTTT. It encodes CASSLRLAGGTGELFF.

The genes are TRBV11-2 and TRBJ2-3; the match to TRBD2 covers 15 bases. The V segment lost 2 bases and the J segment 0 bases; nucleotides outside the gene matches: 15. Germline assignment: CDR1 SGHAT and CDR2 FQNNGV. The CDR3 contains 22 residues. The CDR3 nucleotides read TGTGCCAGCAGCTTATACTGGGTCCCCGGGACTAGCGGGGGGACTAGCACAGATACGCAGTATTTT. Residues: CASSLYWVPGTSGGTSTDTQYF.

This clonotype was picked up a small number of times. The chain uses TRBV7-9 and TRBJ1-6; D may be TRBD1 (5 bases). Trimming shortened V by 1 base and J by 5 bases, and 9 bases separated the two germline ends. The germline CDR1 and CDR2 sequences are SEHNR and FQNEAQ (reference sequence). The CDR3 extends over 15 amino acids. CDR3 nucleotides: TGTGCCAGCAGCTTAGTTCGAGGGGATAATTCACCCCTCCACTTT. This codes for CASSLVRGDNSPLHF.

The chain uses TRBV18 and TRBJ1-2; no clear D gene. The V gene lost 2 bases and the J gene lost 4 bases, with 17 bases spanning the gap. The CDR3 runs 16 residues. Germline loops: CDR1 KGHSH, CDR2 LQKENI. The CDR3 loop is CASSPYDGVNSYGYTF. CDR3 nucleotide sequence: TGTGCCAGCTCACCATATGACGGGGTTAACTCCTATGGCTACACCTTC.

V gene TRBV7-8 combines with J gene TRBJ2-1; TRBD2 agrees at 8 bases. In germline, CDR1 is SGHVS, CDR2 FQNEAQ. The CDR3 extends over 17 amino acids. V trimming: 1 base; J trimming: 4 bases; junction bases outside the gene matches: 9. CDR3 in amino acids: CASSLGGSGVRYNEQFF. The CDR3 bases are TGTGCCAGCAGCTTAGGAGGTAGCGGGGTACGATACAATGAGCAGTTCTTC.

V usage is TRBV27 and J usage is TRBJ1-5, with no clear D. CDR3 length: 13 residues. Germline CDR1 reads MNHEY; CDR2 reads SMNVEV (reference sequence). Deletions cut 5 bases from V and 0 bases from J, with 5 bases between. This CDR3 is CASSTHSNQPQHF. CDR3 DNA sequence: TGTGCCAGCAGTACTCATAGCAATCAGCCCCAGCATTTT.

The gene calls are TRBV2 and TRBJ2-1; 7 bases line up with TRBD1. This CDR3 spans 16 amino acids. Per the germline V gene, CDR1 is SNHLY and CDR2 is FYNNEI. Unmatched junction bases numbered 9, after V lost 3 bases and J lost 4 bases. CDR3 residues: CASSEVGTAMYNEQFF. The CDR3 DNA sequence: TGTGCCAGCAGTGAGGTCGGGACAGCGATGTACAATGAGCAGTTCTTC.

The rearrangement joins TRBV9 to TRBJ1-3, with D hard to call. Germline CDR1 SGDLS, CDR2 YYNGEE. CDR3 length equals 14 residues. Trimming took off 7 bases at V and 1 base at J, with 12 bases between the two ends. The chain's CDR3 is CASGDGESGNTIYF. DNA for the CDR3: TGTGCCAGCGGCGACGGGGAATCTGGAAACACCATATATTTT.

In this sample, this clonotype turned up many times. V gene TRBV20-1 combines with J gene TRBJ2-7; 8 nucleotides align to TRBD1. Germline V CDR1 and CDR2: DFQATT, SNEGSKA (reference sequence). V dropped 3 bases and J dropped 2; count of bases not matched to a gene: 6. CDR3 length equals 14 residues. CDR3 nucleotides: TGCAGTGCTAGCAGGACAGGGAGACCCTACGAGCAGTACTTC. It translates to CSASRTGRPYEQYF.

The V gene is TRBV2, the J gene TRBJ1-6, with D possibly matching TRBD1 (5 bases). Germline lookup yields CDR1 SNHLY and CDR2 FYNNEI. Trimming stripped 1 base from V and 11 bases from J, with 6 bases between. The CDR3 has 12 residues. Here the CDR3 DNA reads TGTGCCAGCAGTGAAGGGGGACCACCCCTCCACTTT. This codes for CASSEGGPPLHF.

This clonotype was counted only a few times. The chain couples TRBV7-2 to TRBJ2-7, with D possibly being TRBD2 (6 bases). This CDR3 is built from 15 residues. The V and J ends lost 5 bases and 3 bases respectively, with 17 bases between them. The germline gives CDR1 SGHTA, CDR2 FQGNSA. Written as DNA, the CDR3 is TGTGCCAGCAGCCTGGTGGAGGGGAACTTCTACGAGCAGTACTTC. This translates into CASSLVEGNFYEQYF.

This clonotype was counted a few times. This chain links TRBV7-2 with TRBJ1-2; tentatively, D is TRBD1 (5 bases). The CDR3 consists of 14 residues. Trimming removed 5 bases at V and 8 bases at J, with 18 bases between. Germline assignment: CDR1 SGHTA and CDR2 FQGNSA. As DNA, the CDR3 is TGTGCCAGCAGCCTCCGACGGGACGGACGGGGCTACACCTTC. Protein sequence: CASSLRRDGRGYTF.

This clonotype has only a few counts. V gene TRBV12-3 or TRBV12-4 combines with J gene TRBJ2-3; no reliable D call. This CDR3 has 14 residues. The V gene lost 5 bases and the J gene lost 2 bases, with 11 bases spanning the gap. DNA of the CDR3: TGTGCCAGCAGTGACAATCCCCCCACAGATACGCAGTATTTT. Translating gives CASSDNPPTDTQYF.

This clonotype occurred many times. This rearrangement joins TRBV10-3 to TRBJ2-5; 8 nucleotides align to TRBD2. The germline gives CDR1 ENHRY, CDR2 SYGVKD. Losses at the gene ends were 0 bases for V and 4 bases for J; bases not matched to a gene: 4. This CDR3 is 15 amino acids long. The CDR3 is CAISESRTSPETQYF. The CDR3 region has the DNA TGTGCCATCAGTGAGTCGAGGACTAGCCCAGAGACCCAGTACTTC.

This clonotype has more than one count but fewer than ten. Here the CDR3 DNA reads TGTGCCAGCAGCTTCCCTCGGACTAGAACCGACTACGAGCAGTACTTC. Protein product: CASSFPRTRTDYEQYF. The chain joins TRBV7-2 to TRBJ2-7; 7 nucleotides line up with TRBD2. Germline V gives CDR1 SGHTA, CDR2 FQGNSA. The CDR3 runs 16 residues. Losses at the gene ends were 3 bases for V and 3 bases for J; bases not matched to a gene: 11.

This clonotype was seen more than once but under ten times. The gene calls are TRBV7-9 and TRBJ1-5; D gene unclear. The V gene's germline CDR1 is SEHNR and CDR2 FQNEAQ (reference sequence). The ends were cut back, 5 bases at V and 3 bases at J, with 11 bases in the middle. The CDR3 is made up of 14 amino acids. CDR3 bases: TGTGCCAGCAGCCCCGGGATTTTCAATCAGCCCCAGCATTTT. It translates to CASSPGIFNQPQHF.

CDR3 sequence (DNA): TGTGCCAGCAGCAGGACTAGCGGGAACTACAATGAGCAGTTCTTC. This codes for CASSRTSGNYNEQFF. The chain links TRBV7-8 to TRBJ2-1; 12 bases fit TRBD2. The V gene end was trimmed by 5 bases and the J gene end by 3 bases; junction bases not matched to a gene: 2. Germline lookup yields CDR1 SGHVS and CDR2 FQNEAQ. CDR3 length: 15 amino acids.

In its sample, this clonotype was seen a few times. The rearrangement links TRBV7-3 to TRBJ2-7; 7 bases map to TRBD1. The CDR3 extends over 16 amino acids. Trimming at V came to 4 bases and at J to 3 bases, leaving 12 bases not matched to a gene. Germline V CDR1 and CDR2: SGHTA, FQGTGA. CDR3 residues: CASSSTPGTALYEQYF. DNA for the CDR3: TGTGCCAGCAGCTCAACGCCCGGGACAGCACTCTACGAGCAGTACTTC.

V gene TRBV7-6 combines with J gene TRBJ2-1, with 8 bases lining up with TRBD2. Germline CDR1 SGHVS, CDR2 FNYEAQ. The V gene end was trimmed by 2 bases and the J gene end by 0 bases; junction bases not matched to a gene: 12. The CDR3 runs 19 residues. CDR3 loop: CASSLRAGGAPSSYNEQFF. CDR3 coding DNA: TGTGCCAGCAGCTTAAGGGCCGGGGGGGCCCCGAGCTCCTACAATGAGCAGTTCTTC.

The chain employs TRBV20-1 and TRBJ2-1; 8 positions agree with TRBD2. The germline gives CDR1 DFQATT, CDR2 SNEGSKA (reference sequence). The junction had 5 bases not matched to a gene; V was cut back by 0 bases and J by 4 bases. The CDR3 totals 15 residues. CDR3 coding DNA: TGCAGTGCTAGAGATTTCGGGGGGGAGTACAATGAGCAGTTCTTC. Translation: CSARDFGGEYNEQFF.

This clonotype was observed a handful of times. The chain joins TRBV5-1 to TRBJ1-2, with TRBD1 matching over 7 bases. The CDR3 covers 13 residues. The trim removed 4 bases at V and 5 bases at J, leaving 5 bases unmatched. Looked up from germline, CDR1 is SGHRS and CDR2 is YFSETQ. DNA for the CDR3: TGCGCCAGCAGCCCGGGACAGACGTATGGCTACACCTTC. Translation gives CASSPGQTYGYTF.

Regarding this clonotype: Being one base from a much bigger clone, this may be a read error. The V call is TRBV11-2, the J call TRBJ2-7; 9 positions match TRBD1. The CDR3 sequence is 15 residues long. Germline CDR1 reads SGHAT; CDR2 reads FQNNGV. As DNA, the CDR3 is TGTGCCAGCAGCTTAGGACAGGGGGGGTCCTACGAGCAGTGCTTC. Its protein product is CASSLGQGGSYEQCF. Full variable domain (rest looked up from reference TRBV11-2 and TRBJ2-7): EAGVAQSPRYKIIEKRQSVAFWCNPISGHATLYWYQQILGQGPKLLIQFQNNGVVDDSQLPKDRFSAERLKGVDSTLKIQPAKLEDSAVYLCASSLGQGGSYEQCFGPGTRLTVT.

This clonotype occurred a few times. This sequence joins TRBV7-9 and TRBJ1-2, with D unclear. The CDR3 totals 13 residues. With 1 base removed from V and 4 bases from J, the gap between germline ends came to 7 bases. Germline values: CDR1 SEHNR, CDR2 FQNEAQ (reference sequence). The CDR3 coding sequence is TGTGCCAGCAGCTTAGGGGTCATCTATGGCTACACCTTC. It encodes CASSLGVIYGYTF.

The chain links TRBV7-8 to TRBJ1-1; D gene uncertain. The V and J ends lost 5 bases and 3 bases respectively, with 19 bases between them. CDR3 length: 16 amino acids. Germline CDR1 reads SGHVS; CDR2 reads FQNEAQ. CDR3 in DNA: TGTGCCAGCAGCCTTAGTACCACTTTCCGGGACACTGAAGCTTTCTTT. Protein: CASSLSTTFRDTEAFF.

The V gene is TRBV20-1, the J gene TRBJ2-5; tentatively, D is TRBD1 (6 bases). This CDR3 region has 14 residues. In germline, CDR1 is DFQATT, CDR2 SNEGSKA (reference sequence). V lost 1 base, J lost 2 bases, and 11 bases lay in between. CDR3 nucleotides: TGCAGTGCTAGAGCCGGGACACCGCAAGAGACCCAGTACTTC. It encodes CSARAGTPQETQYF.

The chain recombines TRBV6-1 with TRBJ1-2; D is uncertain. V dropped 1 base and J dropped 3 bases, with 6 bases sitting between them. CDR3 length equals 13 residues. The germline V gene has CDR1 MNHNS and CDR2 SASEGT. CDR3: CASSEDTDYGYTF. CDR3 nucleotides: TGTGCCAGCAGTGAAGACACAGACTATGGCTACACCTTC.

The chain recombines TRBV7-2 with TRBJ1-1, with D uncertain. CDR1 SGHTA and CDR2 FQGNSA come from the germline V gene. This CDR3 contains 11 residues. The V end was cut by 3 bases, the J end by 11 bases, with 10 bases between. The CDR3 DNA reads TGTGCCAGCAGCTTGGGAATGAAGGCTTTCTTT. Translated: CASSLGMKAFF.

For this clonotype: The conserved phenylalanine or tryptophan normally closing the CDR3 is absent here, so this likely arose from a read error. This chain joins TRBV4-1 and TRBJ1-5; D gene uncertain. CDR1 MGHRA and CDR2 YSYEKL come from the germline V gene. V was clipped by 5 bases and J by 8 bases, with 16 bases between them. The CDR3 sequence is 14 residues long. Written as DNA, the CDR3 is TGCGCCAGCAGCGAGACCCAAGTACGTGAGCCCCAGCATTTA. It encodes CASSETQVREPQHL.

This chain links TRBV9 with TRBJ2-5; the match to TRBD2 covers 8 bases. CDR3 length: 14 residues. Germline-derived CDR1 and CDR2 are SGDLS and YYNGEE. V lost 0 bases to trimming and J lost 3 bases; unmatched junction nucleotides: 1. The CDR3 region has the DNA TGTGCCAGCAGCGTAGCGGGACTAGAAGAGACCCAGTACTTC. It yields the protein CASSVAGLEETQYF.

The V call is TRBV4-1, the J call TRBJ2-7; 7 positions agree with TRBD1. Trimming removed 4 bases from V and 0 bases from J; junction bases left unmatched: 3. Per germline, CDR1 MGHRA and CDR2 YSYEKL. The CDR3 runs 14 residues. In nucleotides, the CDR3 is TGCGCCAGCAGCCTCCGGACAGGCTCCTACGAGCAGTACTTC. It specifies CASSLRTGSYEQYF.